This T cell receptor (beta chain) is drawn from a study of T cell responses to AZD1222 COVID-19 vaccine. As for this clone: The antigen is unknown.

The CDR3 is made up of 17 amino acids. The germline V gene has CDR1 SGHDN and CDR2 FVKESK. Trimming took 0 bases from V and 4 from J, leaving 19 bases between them. Sequencing was performed with immunoSEQ multiplex PCR; in TCRdb, only in-frame clones are kept and a portion is missing. The data hold tens of thousands of clones, with approximately 86% observed a single time. General study findings and limits: Only after the peak T cell response were repertoires sampled. Reportedly, nearly half of unique spike TCRs recognized epitopes outside B.1.351/B.1.1.7 mutations. Dominant at 160-218 and 743-854, vaccine-associated CD4 TCRs also spanned spike.

The rearrangement uses TRBV14 and TRBJ2-7, with D perhaps TRBD1 (5 bases). This specimen was peripheral blood, taken 28 days after the second AZD1222 dose. The TCR comes from an adult who received the AZD1222 COVID-19 vaccine. CDR3 bases: TGTGCCAGCAGCCAAGATTCGGCGACAGACCAGCCTTACGAGCAGTACTTC. As protein: CASSQDSATDQPYEQYF.